Shown below are 30 T cell receptor beta chains from a single sample sequenced in a study of CD8 T cells in Susac syndrome. The RNA input was roughly 0.45 to 1 ug, and it was reverse transcribed with random hexamers. TCRdb reanalysed the immunoSEQ multiplex PCR reads using MiXCR and keeps one entry per CDR3 protein. The sample has approximately 150,000 distinct CDR3 sequences, roughly 95% seen once; the top ten hold about 0.14%. Input material: CD4+ T cells from PBMCs. These receptors were collected from a human donor in good health.

The chain is built from TRBV2 and TRBJ2-5; D is ambiguous. Trimming took off 10 bases at V and 4 bases at J, with 10 bases between the two ends. The CDR3 consists of 11 residues. CDR1 and CDR2 (germline): SNHLY, FYNNEI. CDR3 nucleotide sequence: TGTGCCACAGCACCGGGAGAGACCCAGTACTTC. Protein product: CATAPGETQYF.

The chain joins TRBV29-1 to TRBJ1-1; 7 nucleotides align to TRBD1. This CDR3 comprises 13 residues. J lost 4 bases, V lost 7 bases, and 9 bases had no gene match. Germline lookup yields CDR1 SQVTM and CDR2 ANQGSEA. The CDR3 coding sequence is TGCAGCGGCCGACAGGGAGGGAGCACTGAAGCTTTCTTT. It is translated as CSGRQGGSTEAFF.

The V and J genes are TRBV3-1 and TRBJ2-2, with D unresolved. Germline lookup yields CDR1 LGHDT and CDR2 YNNKEL (reference sequence). The ends were cut back, 0 bases at V and 3 bases at J, with 8 bases in the middle. This CDR3 is 15 amino acids long. The CDR3, as DNA: TGTGCCAGCAGCCAAGACTACAGAGACACCGGGGAGCTGTTTTTT. Translation: CASSQDYRDTGELFF.

The chain recombines TRBV9 with TRBJ1-1, with 9 bases matching TRBD1. CDR1 SGDLS and CDR2 YYNGEE come from the germline V gene. The CDR3 spans 14 residues. The ends lost 6 bases at V and 3 bases at J; junction bases unmatched: 6. The CDR3 DNA sequence: TGTGCCAGCAACCCCGGGACAGGGTACACTGAAGCTTTCTTT. This encodes CASNPGTGYTEAFF.

This rearrangement joins TRBV6-5 to TRBJ2-1; 7 positions match TRBD2. The CDR3 is 11 residues long. With V trimmed by 2 bases and J by 14 bases, 3 bases remained unmatched. CDR1 and CDR2 (germline): MNHEY, SVGAGI. The CDR3 here is CASSYMAGEFF. DNA of the CDR3: TGTGCCAGCAGTTACATGGCGGGGGAGTTCTTC.

The chain carries TRBV5-4 and TRBJ2-1; possibly TRBD1 or TRBD2 for D (5 bases each). Trimming cost V 4 bases and J 2 bases, with 13 bases left between them. The length of the CDR3 is 15 residues. CDR1 and CDR2 from the germline V gene are SGHNT and YYREEE (reference sequence). CDR3 DNA sequence: TGTGCCAGCAGCCCCGGGGCTATAGCCTACAATGAGCAGTTCTTC. Translated: CASSPGAIAYNEQFF.

The chain joins TRBV6-5 to TRBJ1-3; D gene ambiguous. The V and J ends lost 0 bases and 0 bases respectively, with 9 bases between them. The CDR3 spans 16 residues. CDR1 is MNHEY and CDR2 is SVGAGI in the germline V gene. The CDR3 DNA is TGTGCCAGCAGTTACTCGATACAGAGCTCTGGAAACACCATATATTTT. Translation gives CASSYSIQSSGNTIYF.

The rearrangement joins TRBV19 to TRBJ1-1; 8 bases agree with TRBD1. Germline CDR1 is LNHDA and CDR2 is SQIVND (reference sequence). J lost 3 bases, V lost 5 bases, and 11 bases had no gene match. The CDR3 runs to 16 residues. The CDR3 coding sequence is TGTGCCAGTAGTGCCCTCGGACAGGGTTACTACACTGAAGCTTTCTTT. It encodes CASSALGQGYYTEAFF.

The rearrangement uses TRBV3-1 and TRBJ1-3; TRBD1 might be the D (5 bases). V was pared by 4 bases and J by 4 bases, with 11 bases between. From germline, CDR1 is LGHDT and CDR2 YNNKEL (reference sequence). The CDR3 contains 14 residues. The CDR3 sequence is CASSLGLHGNTIYF. CDR3 bases: TGTGCCAGCAGCCTGGGACTCCACGGAAACACCATATATTTT.

V is TRBV20-1 and J is TRBJ1-5; D not resolved. The V and J ends lost 0 bases and 6 bases respectively, with 15 bases between them. The germline CDR1 and CDR2 sequences are DFQATT and SNEGSKA (reference sequence). The CDR3 covers 15 residues. The CDR3 DNA is TGCAGTGCTAGAGAACTCGGTTCCGCCCGTCAGCCCCAGCATTTT. Protein sequence: CSARELGSARQPQHF.

The chain employs TRBV15 and TRBJ1-1; tentative D call: TRBD1 (5 bases). The V gene lost 5 bases and the J gene lost 4 bases, with 23 bases spanning the gap. CDR3 length equals 17 residues. Germline V CDR1 and CDR2: LNHNV, YYDKDF (reference sequence). The CDR3 spells CATSPGTGFRGRTEAFF. The CDR3 bases are TGTGCCACCAGCCCCGGAACAGGTTTCAGAGGCCGCACTGAAGCTTTCTTT. Filled out from reference TRBV15 and TRBJ1-1, the complete variable domain reads DAMVIQNPRYQVTQFGKPVTLSCSQTLNHNVMYWYQQKSSQAPKLLFHYYDKDFNNEADTPDNFQSRRPNTSFCFLDIRSPGLGDTAMYLCATSPGTGFRGRTEAFFGQGTRLTVV.

DNA for the CDR3: TGCAGTGCTGTTTCGGGTGCGCCGGCCCAGTACTTC. This sequence encodes CSAVSGAPAQYF. The J gene is TRBJ2-5, the V gene TRBV20-1; D not resolved. This CDR3 has 12 residues. V was pared by 5 bases and J by 9 bases, with 16 bases between. Germline CDR1 is DFQATT and CDR2 is SNEGSKA (reference sequence).

This clonotype was counted a single time. V is TRBV7-9 and J is TRBJ2-7, with TRBD2 matching 8 bases. There are 15 residues in the CDR3. Germline loops: CDR1 SEHNR, CDR2 FQNEAQ (reference sequence). V gave up 1 base and J gave up 5 bases; unmatched junction bases: 7. This CDR3 reads CASSLGIAGWNEQYF. The CDR3 DNA is TGTGCCAGCAGCTTAGGGATAGCGGGATGGAACGAGCAGTACTTC.

This clonotype was observed once. The genes are TRBV6-1 and TRBJ2-7; 8 bases agree with TRBD1. Trimming cost V 7 bases and J 7 bases; bases outside gene matches: 12. Per germline, CDR1 MNHNS and CDR2 SASEGT. The CDR3 sequence is 14 residues long. The CDR3 sequence is CASIGTGGFGEQYF. The CDR3 nucleotides read TGTGCCAGCATCGGGACAGGCGGTTTCGGGGAGCAGTACTTC.

V is TRBV5-6 and J is TRBJ2-5; TRBD2 aligns across 11 bases. The CDR3 loop spans 18 amino acids. CDR1 is SGHDT, CDR2 YYEEEE, per germline. Losses at the gene ends were 0 bases for V and 5 bases for J; bases not matched to a gene: 12. The CDR3 loop is CASSLVFTSGGHEETQYF. CDR3 bases: TGTGCCAGCAGCTTGGTATTCACTAGCGGGGGCCACGAGGAGACCCAGTACTTC.

This sequence joins TRBV29-1 and TRBJ1-2; 10 positions match TRBD1. Germline lookup yields CDR1 SQVTM and CDR2 ANQGSEA. V was pared by 6 bases and J by 2 bases, with 6 bases of the junction left unmatched. The CDR3 contains 14 residues. Here the CDR3 reads CSVGSTGGNYGYTF. CDR3 DNA: TGCAGCGTGGGCTCGACAGGGGGCAACTATGGCTACACCTTC.

The gene calls are TRBV10-2 and TRBJ2-3; D is perhaps TRBD1 or TRBD2 (5 bases each). Per germline, CDR1 WSHSY and CDR2 SAAADI. This CDR3 contains 14 residues. V lost 5 bases to trimming and J lost 2 bases, with 11 bases between them. In nucleotides, the CDR3 is TGCGCCAGCAGTCGAGGGACCACCACAGATACGCAGTATTTT. Encoded protein: CASSRGTTTDTQYF.

J is TRBJ1-4 and V is TRBV2; D gene ambiguous. Between the trimmed V and J ends, which lost 2 bases and 6 bases, there was a span of 7 bases. The CDR3 runs to 13 residues. Germline lookup yields CDR1 SNHLY and CDR2 FYNNEI. The CDR3 DNA is TGTGCCAGCAGTGAAAGGGCCGATGAAAAACTGTTTTTT. Its protein product is CASSERADEKLFF.

CDR3 nucleotide sequence: TGTGCCAGCTCACGGGACGGCCAAATGTCGCAGTTCTTC. Encoded protein: CASSRDGQMSQFF. The J gene is TRBJ2-1, the V gene TRBV18; D might be TRBD1 or TRBD2, each matching 5 bases. There are 13 residues in the CDR3. Trimming shortened V by 4 bases and J by 12 bases, and 16 bases separated the two germline ends. Looked up from germline, CDR1 is KGHSH and CDR2 is LQKENI.

This clonotype was detected only once. The chain is built from TRBV19 and TRBJ1-5; D ambiguous. The V gene lost 3 bases and the J gene lost 0 bases, with 9 bases spanning the gap. This CDR3 has 15 amino acids. CDR1 and CDR2 (germline): LNHDA, SQIVND (reference sequence). CDR3 DNA sequence: TGTGCCAGTAGTATCGACGGTTATAGCAATCAGCCCCAGCATTTT. It specifies CASSIDGYSNQPQHF.

Only one count was recorded for this clonotype. The chain joins TRBV7-2 to TRBJ1-5; 8 bases are shared with TRBD1. In germline, CDR1 is SGHTA, CDR2 FQGNSA. V was clipped by 5 bases and J by 6 bases; unmatched bases: 6. The CDR3 totals 14 residues. The DNA of the CDR3 is TGTGCCAGCAGCGCGAGACAGGGGACTCAGCCCCAGCATTTT. Protein product: CASSARQGTQPQHF.

The CDR3 DNA reads TGTGCCAGCAGCTTAGGCCGGTTGTACCAAGAGACCCAGTACTTC. Amino acid sequence: CASSLGRLYQETQYF. This chain uses TRBV7-2 with TRBJ2-5; no clear D gene. V dropped 1 base and J dropped 0 bases, with 9 bases sitting between them. Germline CDR1 SGHTA, CDR2 FQGNSA. The CDR3 has 15 residues.

This chain connects TRBV20-1 to TRBJ2-3; D perhaps matches TRBD1 (6 bases). Trimming removed 0 bases from V and 1 base from J, with 11 bases in between. The CDR3 has 15 amino acids. The V gene's germline CDR1 is DFQATT and CDR2 SNEGSKA (reference sequence). CDR3 protein: CSARDYREGTDTQYF. For the CDR3, the DNA is TGCAGTGCTAGAGATTACAGGGAAGGCACAGATACGCAGTATTTT.

The CDR3 loop is CASSLLRTSGETQYF. As DNA, the CDR3 is TGCGCCAGCAGTCTACTCAGGACTAGCGGGGAGACCCAGTACTTC. The V gene is TRBV5-1, the J gene TRBJ2-5, with 11 bases identical to TRBD2. Germline V CDR1 and CDR2: SGHRS, YFSETQ. Unmatched junction bases numbered 8, after V lost 5 bases and J lost 5 bases. The CDR3 consists of 15 residues.

The rearrangement uses TRBV20-1 and TRBJ1-3; a weak D match, TRBD1 (5 bases). V shed 3 bases and J shed 0 bases, with 9 bases lying between them. This CDR3 is built from 14 residues. CDR1 DFQATT and CDR2 SNEGSKA come from the germline V gene (reference sequence). CDR3 loop: CSARGRNSGNTIYF. In nucleotides, the CDR3 is TGCAGTGCTAGGGGACGGAACTCTGGAAACACCATATATTTT.

The V call is TRBV7-2, the J call TRBJ2-3; D gene ambiguous. CDR3 length: 12 residues. V was cut by 1 base and J by 8 bases, with 7 bases left in between. Germline V gives CDR1 SGHTA, CDR2 FQGNSA. The CDR3 is CASSLVRGTQYF. In DNA form, the CDR3 reads TGTGCCAGCAGCTTAGTCCGAGGTACGCAGTATTTT. Full variable domain (outside the CDR3, taken from reference TRBV7-2 and TRBJ2-3): GAGVSQSPSNKVTEKGKDVELRCDPISGHTALYWYRQSLGQGLEFLIYFQGNSAPDKSGLPSDRFSAERTGGSVSTLTIQRTQQEDSAVYLCASSLVRGTQYFGPGTRLTVL.

The chain couples TRBV3-1 to TRBJ1-1; D is undetermined. The germline V gene has CDR1 LGHDT and CDR2 YNNKEL (reference sequence). There are 13 residues in the CDR3. The ends were cut back, 0 bases at V and 10 bases at J, with 12 bases in the middle. The CDR3 loop is CASSQDTSSGAFF. For the CDR3, the DNA is TGTGCCAGCAGCCAAGACACTTCCTCGGGAGCTTTCTTT.

This chain links TRBV20-1 with TRBJ2-5; D uncertain. The CDR3 is 11 amino acids. The germline V gene encodes CDR1 DFQATT and CDR2 SNEGSKA (reference sequence). V dropped 3 bases and J dropped 3 bases, with 5 bases sitting between them. The chain's CDR3 is CSASREETQYF. In DNA form, the CDR3 reads TGCAGTGCTAGTAGGGAAGAGACCCAGTACTTC.

CDR3 in amino acids: CASSEVGGAGETQYF. The CDR3 DNA follows: TGTGCCAGCAGTGAAGTTGGAGGGGCGGGAGAGACCCAGTACTTC. The rearrangement uses TRBV6-1 and TRBJ2-5; D is possibly TRBD2 (6 bases). This CDR3 comprises 15 residues. Germline V gives CDR1 MNHNS, CDR2 SASEGT. Deletions cut 1 base from V and 4 bases from J, with 13 bases between.

The chain has TRBV12-3 or TRBV12-4 and TRBJ2-5; TRBD2 matches 7 bases. The length of the CDR3 is 13 residues. Trimming at V came to 5 bases and at J to 7 bases, leaving 7 bases not matched to a gene. The CDR3 here is CASSASGRGTQYF. The CDR3 DNA follows: TGTGCCAGCAGTGCTAGCGGAAGAGGGACCCAGTACTTC.